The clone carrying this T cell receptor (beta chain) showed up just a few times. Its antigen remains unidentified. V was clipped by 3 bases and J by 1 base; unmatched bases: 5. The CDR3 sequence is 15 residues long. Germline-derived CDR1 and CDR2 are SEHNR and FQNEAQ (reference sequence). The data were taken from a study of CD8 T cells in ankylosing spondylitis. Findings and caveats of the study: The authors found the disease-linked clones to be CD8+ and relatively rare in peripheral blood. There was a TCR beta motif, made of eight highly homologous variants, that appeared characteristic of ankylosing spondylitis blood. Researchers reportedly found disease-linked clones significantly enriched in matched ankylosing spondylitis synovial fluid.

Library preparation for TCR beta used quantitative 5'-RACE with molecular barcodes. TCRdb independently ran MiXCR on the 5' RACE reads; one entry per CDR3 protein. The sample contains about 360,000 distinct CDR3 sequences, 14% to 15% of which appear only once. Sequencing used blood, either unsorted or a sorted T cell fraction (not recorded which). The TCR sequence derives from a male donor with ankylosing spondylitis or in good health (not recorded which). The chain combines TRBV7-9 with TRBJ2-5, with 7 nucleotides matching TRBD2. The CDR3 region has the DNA TGTGCCAGCAGCTTTCAGCGGGACCGCCAAGAGACCCAGTACTTC. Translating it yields CASSFQRDRQETQYF.